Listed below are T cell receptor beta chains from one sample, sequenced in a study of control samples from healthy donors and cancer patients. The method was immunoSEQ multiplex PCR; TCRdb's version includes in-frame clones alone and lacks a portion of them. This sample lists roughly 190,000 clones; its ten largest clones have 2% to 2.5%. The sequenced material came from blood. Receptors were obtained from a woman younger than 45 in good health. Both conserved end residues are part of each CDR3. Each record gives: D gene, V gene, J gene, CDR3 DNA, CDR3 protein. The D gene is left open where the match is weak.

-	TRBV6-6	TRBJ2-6	TGTGCCAGCAGGGCAGACGGGGCCAACGTCCTGACTTTC	CASRADGANVLTF
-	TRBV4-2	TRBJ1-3	TGTGCCAGCAGCCAAGATGTTCTCTGGGGCTCTGGAAACACCATATATTTT	CASSQDVLWGSGNTIYF
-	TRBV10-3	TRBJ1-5	TGTGCCATCAAAGCGGCCACCGGGGGACAGCCCCAGCATTTT	CAIKAATGGQPQHF
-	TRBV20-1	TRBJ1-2	TGCAGTGCTAGTCCCGAAGGTGACTCCCGAAACTATGGCTACACCTTC	CSASPEGDSRNYGYTF
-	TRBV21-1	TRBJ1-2	TGTGCCAGCAGCAAATATACTGAGGAGCCCGGAAAGGATGGCTACACCTTC	CASSKYTEEPGKDGYTF
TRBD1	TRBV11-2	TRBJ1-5	TGTGCCAGCAGCAACAAACCGGGACAGGGGGCAAGGGCTCAGCCCCAGCATTTT	CASSNKPGQGARAQPQHF
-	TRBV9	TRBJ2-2	TGTGCCAGCAGCGGGACGAGATTGAACACCGGGGAGCTGTTTTTT	CASSGTRLNTGELFF
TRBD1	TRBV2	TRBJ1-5	TGTGCCAGCAAAACCGACAGGGGGCATCAGCCCCAGCATTTT	CASKTDRGHQPQHF
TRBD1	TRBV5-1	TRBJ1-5	TGCGCCAGCAGCATCGACAGGGCTGGGGACAGGGCGGGAGGAGAAAGGGATAGCAATCAGCCCCAGCATTTT	CASSIDRAGDRAGGERDSNQPQHF
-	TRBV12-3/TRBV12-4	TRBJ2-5	TGTGCCAGCAGCCCCGGAGAGACCCAGTACTTC	CASSPGETQYF
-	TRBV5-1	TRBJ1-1	TGCGCCAGCCCACCCCCGACCTTACACGGGGATTCTCTCTTT	CASPPPTLHGDSLF
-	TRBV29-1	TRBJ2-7	TGCAGCGTTGAAACGGACACACCTTACGAGCAGTACTTC	CSVETDTPYEQYF
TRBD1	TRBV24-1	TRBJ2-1	TGTGCCACCAGTGACCGGACAGGGAATGAGCAGTTCTTC	CATSDRTGNEQFF
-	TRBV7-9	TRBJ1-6	TGTGCCAGCAGCTTTCTCTGGGGGCAGCCTAATTCACCCCTCCACTTT	CASSFLWGQPNSPLHF
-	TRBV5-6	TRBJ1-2	TGTGCCAGCAGCTTGGGCCAGACAGTTGCCTATGGCTACACCTTC	CASSLGQTVAYGYTF
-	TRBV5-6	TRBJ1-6	TGCGCCAGCAGCTTGGAGGATTATGCGGAGCACCCCCTCCACTTT	CASSLEDYAEHPLHF
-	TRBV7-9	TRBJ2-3	TGTGCCAGCAGCTTGAGGACTAGCACAGATACGCAGTATTTT	CASSLRTSTDTQYF
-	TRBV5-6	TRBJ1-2	TGTGCCAGCAGCGGGACTAACTATGGCTACACCTTC	CASSGTNYGYTF
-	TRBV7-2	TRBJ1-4	TGTGCCAGCAGCTTAGACCAGGGGCCGCCTAAACTGTTTTTT	CASSLDQGPPKLFF
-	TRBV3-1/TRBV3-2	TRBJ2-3	TGTGCCAGCAGCCAACAGACAGGCACAGATACGCAGTATTTT	CASSQQTGTDTQYF
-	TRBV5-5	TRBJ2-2	TGTGCCAGCAGACCGGGACACACTACCGGGGAGCTGTTTTTT	CASRPGHTTGELFF
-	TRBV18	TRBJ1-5	TGTGCCAGCTCACCATCAACGAATCAGCCCCAGCATTTT	CASSPSTNQPQHF
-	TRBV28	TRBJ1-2	TGTGCCAGCATAGGGGATTTGAACCGCTACACCTTC	CASIGDLNRYTF
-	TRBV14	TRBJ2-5	TGTGCCAGCAGCCAAGCGGGGGCCTGGGAGACCCAGTACTTC	CASSQAGAWETQYF
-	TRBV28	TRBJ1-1	TGTGCCAGCAGTTTTAGTGACAGGGAAGCTTTCTTT	CASSFSDREAFF
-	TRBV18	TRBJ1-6	TGTGCCAGCTCACCATCTAGCAATTCACCCCTCCACTTT	CASSPSSNSPLHF
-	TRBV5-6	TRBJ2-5	TGTGCCAGCAGCTTGGATCCACAAGAGACCCAGTACTTC	CASSLDPQETQYF
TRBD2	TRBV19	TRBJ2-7	TGTGCCAGTAGTATAATCCTGACTAGCTCGGCCCACGAGCAGTACTTC	CASSIILTSSAHEQYF
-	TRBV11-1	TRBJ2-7	TGTGCCAGCAGCTCGAACTGGGGCCGGGAGCAGTACTTC	CASSSNWGREQYF
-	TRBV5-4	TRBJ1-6	TGTGCCACCGCGGGGGACTTTAATAATTCACCCCTCCACTTT	CATAGDFNNSPLHF
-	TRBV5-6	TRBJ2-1	TGTGCCAGCAGGGGTAGTTGGAGGGCTGAGCAGTTCTTC	CASRGSWRAEQFF
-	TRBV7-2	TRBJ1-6	TGTGCCAGCAGCTTTTCGTTAGGGCAGATCGTTAATTCACCCCTCCACTTT	CASSFSLGQIVNSPLHF
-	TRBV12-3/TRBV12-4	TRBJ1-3	TGTGCCAGCAGGGCTGGAAACACCATATATTTT	CASRAGNTIYF
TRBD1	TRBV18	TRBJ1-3	TGTGCCAGCTCACCACAGGGGGCGCCCGGAAACACCATATATTTT	CASSPQGAPGNTIYF
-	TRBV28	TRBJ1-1	TGTGCCAGCAGTTTATGGCCTTTAGGGTTTGGTTCTGAAGCTTTCTTT	CASSLWPLGFGSEAFF
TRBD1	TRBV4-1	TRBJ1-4	TGCGCCAGCACCATACGACAGGGTGTGGCCGCAACTAATGAAAAACTGTTTTTT	CASTIRQGVAATNEKLFF
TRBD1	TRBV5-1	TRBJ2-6	TGCGCCAGCACACCGCAGGGGGCGACCTCTGGGGCCAACGTCCTGACTTTC	CASTPQGATSGANVLTF
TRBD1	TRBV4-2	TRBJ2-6	TGTGCCAGCAGCACAGGGGAGCTCTCTGGGGCCAACGTCCTGACTTTC	CASSTGELSGANVLTF
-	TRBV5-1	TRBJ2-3	TGCGCCAGCAGCTTGGAAGTAGCTGCAGATACGCAGTATTTT	CASSLEVAADTQYF
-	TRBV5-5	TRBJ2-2	TGTGCCAGCAGCTTGAGGTCGGTCACCGGGGAGCTGTTTTTT	CASSLRSVTGELFF
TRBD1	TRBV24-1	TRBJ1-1	TGTGCCACCAGCGGGACAGGGGGCGCTTCTGAAGCTTTCTTT	CATSGTGGASEAFF
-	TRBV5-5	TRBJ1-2	TGTGCCAGCAGCCCGGATGGGGGGCGCTTTGGCTACACCTTC	CASSPDGGRFGYTF
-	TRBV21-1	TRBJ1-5	TGTGCCAGCAGCAAAGGAGGCAGTCAGCCCCAGCATTTT	CASSKGGSQPQHF
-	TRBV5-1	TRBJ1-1	TGCGCCAGCAGCTTGTGGAGATCGCAGAGCACTGAAGCTTTCTTT	CASSLWRSQSTEAFF
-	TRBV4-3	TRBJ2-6	TGCGCCAGCAGCCAAGGGGACGGGTTAGCCAACGTCCTGACTTTC	CASSQGDGLANVLTF
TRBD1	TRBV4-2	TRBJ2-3	TGTGCCAGCAGCCAAGAGGGGACAGAAGGAGATACGCAGTATTTT	CASSQEGTEGDTQYF
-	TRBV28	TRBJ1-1	TGTGCCAGCAGCCGGACCCTGAACACTGAAGCTTTCTTT	CASSRTLNTEAFF
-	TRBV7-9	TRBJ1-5	TGTGCCAGCAGCCTAAACGGGGGGCAGCCCCAGCATTTT	CASSLNGGQPQHF
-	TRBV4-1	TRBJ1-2	TGCGCCAGCAGCCAATTGATGGCATTGGGGGGCTACACCTTC	CASSQLMALGGYTF
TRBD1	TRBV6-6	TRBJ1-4	TGTGCCAGCAGTCCCTCTGGACAGGGTACCTATTCCCTAGCGACTAATGAAAAACTGTTTTTT	CASSPSGQGTYSLATNEKLFF
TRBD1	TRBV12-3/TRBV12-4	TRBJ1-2	TGTGCCAGCAGTTTAGGACAGGGCTACGGCTACACCTTC	CASSLGQGYGYTF